Presented here are 15 T cell receptor beta chains from one specimen sequenced in a study of T cells in women clearing cervical HPV infection. The table came from immunoSEQ multiplex PCR; TCRdb's copy has only in-frame clones and leaves some out. The repertoire table contains tens of thousands of clones. The sample was blood buffy coat. All receptors derive from a woman aged 18-70 years with a cervical HPV16 infection that either progressed to CIN3+ or cleared (not recorded which).

Worth noting for this clone: Read sequence stops 3 residues before the CDR3 end, and the germline J gene provides the missing end. This sequence joins TRBV5-1 and TRBJ1-1; D is possibly TRBD1 (5 bases). The germline V gene has CDR1 SGHRS and CDR2 YFSETQ. V dropped 0 bases and J dropped 0 bases, with 12 bases sitting between them. CDR3 length: 16 residues. The sequenced part of the CDR3 DNA is TGCGCCAGCAGCTTGGATGGGACTCTTATGAACACTGAA. Its translation: CASSLDGTLMNTE. The whole CDR3 region reads CASSLDGTLMNTEAFF.

For this clone: The read halts 3 residues ahead of the CDR3 end, with the missing end drawn from the germline J gene. The rearrangement joins TRBV18 to TRBJ1-1; 7 nucleotides align to TRBD1. Losses at the gene ends were 2 bases for V and 1 base for J; bases not matched to a gene: 4. The CDR3 has 15 residues. Germline CDR1 and CDR2: KGHSH and LQKENI. Here the CDR3 reads CASSPMTGQNTEAFF. The DNA read from the CDR3 is TGTGCCAGCTCACCAATGACAGGGCAGAACACTGAA. The whole variable domain, filled in from reference TRBV18 and TRBJ1-1, reads NAGVMQNPRHLVRRRGQEARLRCSPMKGHSHVYWYRQLPEEGLKFMVYLQKENIIDESGMPKERFSAEFPKEGPSILRIQQVVRGDSAAYFCASSPMTGQNTEAFFGQGTRLTVV.

As regards this clone: The DNA ends 3 residues before the CDR3 does, and the rest of the CDR3 is filled in from the germline J gene. The chain carries TRBV28 and TRBJ1-6; 7 nucleotides line up with TRBD1. The trim removed 6 bases at V and 10 bases at J, leaving 12 bases unmatched. The CDR3 sequence is 15 residues long. Per germline, CDR1 MDHEN and CDR2 SYDVKM. Incomplete CDR3 DNA: TGTGCCAGCAGCCCTCTTCCGGACAGGAGGTCACCC. It codes for CASSPLPDRRSP. The entire CDR3 sequence reads CASSPLPDRRSPLHF. Looking up the rest from reference TRBV28 and TRBJ1-6 gives the full variable domain: DVKVTQSSRYLVKRTGEKVFLECVQDMDHENMFWYRQDPGLGLRLIYFSYDVKMKEKGDIPEGYSVSREKKERFSLILESASTNQTSMYLCASSPLPDRRSPLHFGNGTRLTVT.

This CDR3 is CASSPRQLRRNTGELFF. The part of the CDR3 DNA that was read is TGTGCCAGCAGCCCCCGGCAACTACGAAGGAACACCGGGGAG. The chain uses TRBV6-2 or TRBV6-3 and TRBJ2-2; D is unresolved. The missing CDR3 end, 3 residues past where the read stops, is filled in from the germline J gene. This CDR3 is 17 amino acids long. Germline CDR1 is MNHEY and CDR2 is SVGEGT. Trimming left V 6 bases short and J 1 base short, with 18 bases between.

Of note for this clone: The read falls 3 residues short of the CDR3 end, and the missing part is taken from the germline J gene. This chain uses TRBV2 with TRBJ1-3; D possibly corresponds to TRBD1 (6 bases). Germline V CDR1 and CDR2: SNHLY, FYNNEI. V gave up 0 bases and J gave up 8 bases, with 8 bases separating them. This CDR3 region has 13 residues. CDR3 DNA, as far as it was read: TGTGCCAGCAGTGAAGCCAGGGGAGACACC. It yields the protein CASSEARGDT. The whole CDR3 region reads CASSEARGDTIYF.

As for this clone: The CDR3 end falls 3 residues outside the read, so it is completed with the germline J gene. The J gene is TRBJ2-4, the V gene TRBV7-9; D might be TRBD2 (5 bases). The CDR3 sequence is 15 residues long. V was clipped by 4 bases and J by 2 bases, with 12 bases between them. The germline gives CDR1 SEHNR, CDR2 FQNEAQ (reference sequence). CDR3 sequence reads: CASSSGVWTKNIQYF. The covered CDR3 bases are TGTGCCAGCAGCTCCGGGGTTTGGACCAAAAACATT. Drawing the rest from reference TRBV7-9 and TRBJ2-4, the complete variable domain is DTGVSQNPRHKITKRGQNVTFRCDPISEHNRLYWYRQTLGQGPEFLTYFQNEAQLEKSRLLSDRFSAERPKGSFSTLEIQRTEQGDSAMYLCASSSGVWTKNIQYFGAGTRLSVL.

As regards this clone: The CDR3 extends 3 residues past the end of the read, so its final part is completed from the germline J gene. The chain uses TRBV6-4 and TRBJ2-3; unclear D gene. The CDR3 totals 15 residues. In germline, CDR1 is MRHNA, CDR2 SNTAGT. V lost 3 bases and J lost 8, with 18 bases in between. Partial CDR3 DNA: TGTGCCAGCAGTGAACTAACCCCCCTATGGGTTACG. As protein: CASSELTPLWVT. The entire CDR3 sequence reads CASSELTPLWVTQYF.

On this clone itself: The read ends 3 residues before the CDR3 terminus; that terminus is restored from the germline J gene. The chain is built from TRBV7-3 and TRBJ2-1; possible D gene TRBD2, 5 bases. Per the germline V gene, CDR1 is SGHTA and CDR2 is FQGTGA. Trimming took off 2 bases at V and 4 bases at J, with 12 bases between the two ends. This CDR3 has 15 amino acids. The covered CDR3 bases are TGTGCCAGCAGCTTACATCCTAGGACTTACAATGAG. This gives the protein CASSLHPRTYNE. The full-length CDR3 reads as CASSLHPRTYNEQFF. Full variable domain (remainder filled in from reference TRBV7-3 and TRBJ2-1): GAGVSQTPSNKVTEKGKYVELRCDPISGHTALYWYRQSLGQGPEFLIYFQGTGAADDSGLPNDRFFAVRPEGSVSTLKIQRTERGDSAVYLCASSLHPRTYNEQFFGPGTRLTVL.

Regarding this clone: The read ends 3 residues shy of where the CDR3 ends; the end is completed using the germline J gene. The chain has TRBV19 and TRBJ2-7; 10 bases are a match to TRBD2. CDR1 is LNHDA and CDR2 is SQIVND in the germline V gene (reference sequence). CDR3 size: 18 residues. J was trimmed by 1 base and V by 5 bases; bases with no gene match: 14. CDR3 residues: CASSSLPLAGGQSYEQYF. The sequenced part of the CDR3 DNA is TGTGCCAGTAGTTCCCTCCCCTTAGCGGGGGGACAATCCTACGAG.

To note about this clone: Read data end 3 residues before the CDR3 end; the end is taken from the germline J gene. This chain joins TRBV20-1 and TRBJ2-3, with 8 bases aligning to TRBD2. The germline V gene encodes CDR1 DFQATT and CDR2 SNEGSKA (reference sequence). This CDR3 region has 14 residues. V lost 6 bases to trimming and J lost 3 bases; unmatched junction nucleotides: 8. Incomplete CDR3 DNA: TGCAGTGCAGCAGCGGGGGTCACTACAGATACG. Translated: CSAAAGVTTDT. The whole CDR3 region reads CSAAAGVTTDTQYF.

CDR3 region: CASSTRQGDTQYF. The part of the CDR3 DNA that was read is TGCGCCAGCAGCACTAGACAGGGAGATACG. The J gene is TRBJ2-3, the V gene TRBV5-1, with TRBD1 matching over 7 bases. The missing CDR3 end, 3 residues past where the read stops, is filled in from the germline J gene. This CDR3 is built from 13 residues. After removal of 4 bases from V and 5 bases from J, the junction contained 4 bases not matched to a gene. Germline CDR1 is SGHRS and CDR2 is YFSETQ. Looking up the rest from reference TRBV5-1 and TRBJ2-3 gives the full variable domain: KAGVTQTPRYLIKTRGQQVTLSCSPISGHRSVSWYQQTPGQGLQFLFEYFSETQRNKGNFPGRFSGRQFSNSRSEMNVSTLELGDSALYLCASSTRQGDTQYFGPGTRLTVL.

In the case of this clone: The CDR3 goes on 3 residues after the read ends, and that part is filled in from the germline J gene. This chain joins TRBV20-1 and TRBJ1-1; D is uncertain. With 0 bases removed from V and 1 base from J, the gap between germline ends came to 9 bases. Germline V gene sequence: CDR1 DFQATT, CDR2 SNEGSKA (reference sequence). The CDR3 contains 14 residues. This CDR3 is CSARDAGGNTEAFF. The sequenced CDR3 bases are TGCAGTGCTAGAGATGCCGGTGGGAACACTGAA.

Note on this clone: The missing CDR3 end, 3 residues past where the read stops, is filled in from the germline J gene. This chain joins TRBV10-1 and TRBJ2-3; 12 bases map to TRBD2. The trim removed 1 base at V and 5 bases at J, leaving 16 bases unmatched. Germline V gene sequence: CDR1 WNHNN, CDR2 SYGVQD (reference sequence). This CDR3 has 20 residues. CDR3 residues: CASSELAQSTSGRVVDTQYF. CDR3 DNA (partial): TGCGCCAGCAGTGAGTTGGCGCAATCGACTAGCGGGAGAGTTGTAGATACG.

As concerns this clone: The read finishes 3 residues shy of the CDR3 end, and the germline J gene is used to complete it. The rearrangement joins TRBV7-3 to TRBJ2-1; TRBD2 agrees at 14 bases. Germline CDR1 and CDR2: SGHTA and FQGTGA. This CDR3 spans 19 amino acids. The trim removed 0 bases at V and 7 bases at J, leaving 11 bases unmatched. The CDR3 DNA, read in part, is TGTGCCAGCAGCTTAACGCCCCGGACTAGCGGGGGGACCTTAAATGAG. This gives the protein CASSLTPRTSGGTLNE. The full CDR3 protein is CASSLTPRTSGGTLNEQFF.

As concerns this clone: Read coverage stops 3 residues before the CDR3 terminus; the germline J gene supplies the remainder. This rearrangement joins TRBV2 to TRBJ2-3; weak D call: TRBD1 (5 bases). The CDR3 has 11 amino acids. Germline assignment: CDR1 SNHLY and CDR2 FYNNEI. The part of the CDR3 DNA that was read is TGTGCCAGCAAGGGGCTCGGGACG. Residues: CASKGLGT. Given in full, the CDR3 is CASKGLGTQYF.